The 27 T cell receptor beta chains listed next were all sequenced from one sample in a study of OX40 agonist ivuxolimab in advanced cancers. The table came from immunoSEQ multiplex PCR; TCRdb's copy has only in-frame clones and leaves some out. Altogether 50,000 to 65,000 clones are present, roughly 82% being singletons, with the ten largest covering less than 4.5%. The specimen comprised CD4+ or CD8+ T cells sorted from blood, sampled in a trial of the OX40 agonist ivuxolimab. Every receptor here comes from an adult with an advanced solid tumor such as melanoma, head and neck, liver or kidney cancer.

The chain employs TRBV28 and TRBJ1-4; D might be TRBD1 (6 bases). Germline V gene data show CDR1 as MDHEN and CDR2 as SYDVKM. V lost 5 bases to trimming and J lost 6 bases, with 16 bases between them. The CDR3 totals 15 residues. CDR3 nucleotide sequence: TGTGCCAGCAGTGAATTGGAGACAGGCGATGAAAAACTGTTTTTT. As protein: CASSELETGDEKLFF.

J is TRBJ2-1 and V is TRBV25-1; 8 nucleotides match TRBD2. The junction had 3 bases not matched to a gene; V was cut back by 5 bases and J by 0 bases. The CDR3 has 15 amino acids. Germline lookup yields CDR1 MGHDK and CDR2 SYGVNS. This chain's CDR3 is CASSRAGGSYNEQFF. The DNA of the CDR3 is TGTGCCAGCAGTCGGGCGGGAGGCTCCTACAATGAGCAGTTCTTC.

The CDR3 loop reads CASSIVGDQLGEQYF. For the CDR3, the DNA is TGTGCCAGTAGTATAGTAGGAGACCAGTTGGGCGAGCAGTACTTC. The J gene is TRBJ2-7, the V gene TRBV19, with no clear D. CDR3 length: 15 amino acids. Germline CDR1 is LNHDA and CDR2 is SQIVND (reference sequence). Trimming stripped 1 base from V and 6 bases from J, with 16 bases between.

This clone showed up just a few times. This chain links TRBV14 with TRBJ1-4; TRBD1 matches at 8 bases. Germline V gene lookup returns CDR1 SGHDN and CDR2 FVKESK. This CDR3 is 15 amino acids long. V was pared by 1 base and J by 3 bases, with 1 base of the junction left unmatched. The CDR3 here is CASSQGQGPNEKLFF. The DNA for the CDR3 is TGTGCCAGCAGCCAAGGACAGGGGCCTAATGAAAAACTGTTTTTT.

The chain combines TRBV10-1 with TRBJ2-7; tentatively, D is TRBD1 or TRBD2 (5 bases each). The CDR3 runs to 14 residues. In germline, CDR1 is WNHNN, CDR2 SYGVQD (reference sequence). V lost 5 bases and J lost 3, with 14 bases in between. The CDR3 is CASSLLGTGYEQYF. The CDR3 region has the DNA TGCGCCAGCAGTCTACTAGGAACAGGCTACGAGCAGTACTTC.

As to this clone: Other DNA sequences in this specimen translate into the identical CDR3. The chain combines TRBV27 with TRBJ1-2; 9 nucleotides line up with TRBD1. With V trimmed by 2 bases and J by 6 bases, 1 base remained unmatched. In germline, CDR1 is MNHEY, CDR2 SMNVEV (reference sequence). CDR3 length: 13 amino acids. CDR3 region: CASSLGTGNGYTF. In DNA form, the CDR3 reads TGTGCCAGCAGTTTAGGGACAGGGAATGGCTACACCTTC.

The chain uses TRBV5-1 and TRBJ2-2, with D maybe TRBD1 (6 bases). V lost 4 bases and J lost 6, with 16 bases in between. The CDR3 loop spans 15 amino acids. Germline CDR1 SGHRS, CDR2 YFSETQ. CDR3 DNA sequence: TGCGCCAGCAGCGCCCAGGGGCCTGGGGCCGGGGAGCTGTTTTTT. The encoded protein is CASSAQGPGAGELFF.

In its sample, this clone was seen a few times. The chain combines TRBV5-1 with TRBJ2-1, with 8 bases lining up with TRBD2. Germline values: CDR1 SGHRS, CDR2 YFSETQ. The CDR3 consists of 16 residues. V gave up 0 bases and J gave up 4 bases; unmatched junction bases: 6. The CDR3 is CASSLAKGLAYNEQFF. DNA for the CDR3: TGCGCCAGCAGCTTGGCCAAAGGACTAGCTTACAATGAGCAGTTCTTC. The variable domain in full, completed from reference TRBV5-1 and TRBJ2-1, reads KAGVTQTPRYLIKTRGQQVTLSCSPISGHRSVSWYQQTPGQGLQFLFEYFSETQRNKGNFPGRFSGRQFSNSRSEMNVSTLELGDSALYLCASSLAKGLAYNEQFFGPGTRLTVL.

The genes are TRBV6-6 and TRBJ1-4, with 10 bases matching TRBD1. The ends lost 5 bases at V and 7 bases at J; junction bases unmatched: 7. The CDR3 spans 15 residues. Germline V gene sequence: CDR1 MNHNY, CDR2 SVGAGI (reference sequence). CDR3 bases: TGTGCCAGCAGTGCCTCCGACAGGGGGCGTGAAAAACTGTTTTTT. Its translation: CASSASDRGREKLFF.

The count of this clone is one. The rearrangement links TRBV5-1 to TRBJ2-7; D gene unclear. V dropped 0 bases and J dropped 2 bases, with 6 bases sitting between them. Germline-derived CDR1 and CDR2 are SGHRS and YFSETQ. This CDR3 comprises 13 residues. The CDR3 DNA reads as TGCGCCAGCAGCTTGGGCACCCCCTACGAGCAGTACTTC. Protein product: CASSLGTPYEQYF.

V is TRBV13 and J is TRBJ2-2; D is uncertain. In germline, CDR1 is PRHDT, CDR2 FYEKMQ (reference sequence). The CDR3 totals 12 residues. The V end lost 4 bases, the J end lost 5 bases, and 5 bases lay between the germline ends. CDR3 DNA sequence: TGTGCCAGCAGCTACGAAACCGGGGAGCTGTTTTTT. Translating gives CASSYETGELFF.

The CDR3 coding sequence is TGTGCCAGTAGCTTCAGACGTAACACCGGGGAGCTGTTTTTT. As protein: CASSFRRNTGELFF. The chain links TRBV19 to TRBJ2-2; D gene uncertain. CDR3 length: 14 amino acids. The V gene lost 6 bases and the J gene lost 2 bases, with 10 bases spanning the gap. Germline V gene sequence: CDR1 LNHDA, CDR2 SQIVND (reference sequence).

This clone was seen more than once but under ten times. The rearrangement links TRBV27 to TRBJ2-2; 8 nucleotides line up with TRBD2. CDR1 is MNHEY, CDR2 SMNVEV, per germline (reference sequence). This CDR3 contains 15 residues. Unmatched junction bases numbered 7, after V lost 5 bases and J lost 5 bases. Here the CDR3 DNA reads TGTGCCAGCAGTAAGAGCGGGAGAAATACCGGGGAGCTGTTTTTT. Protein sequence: CASSKSGRNTGELFF.

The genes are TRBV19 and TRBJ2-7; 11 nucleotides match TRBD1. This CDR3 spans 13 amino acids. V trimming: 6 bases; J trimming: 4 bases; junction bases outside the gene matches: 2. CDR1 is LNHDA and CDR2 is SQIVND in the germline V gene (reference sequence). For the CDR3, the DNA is TGTGCCAGTAGCCGGGACAGGGGGTACGAGCAGTACTTC. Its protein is CASSRDRGYEQYF. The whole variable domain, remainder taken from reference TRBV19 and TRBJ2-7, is DGGITQSPKYLFRKEGQNVTLSCEQNLNHDAMYWYRQDPGQGLRLIYYSQIVNDFQKGDIAEGYSVSREKKESFPLTVTSAQKNPTAFYLCASSRDRGYEQYFGPGTRLTVT.

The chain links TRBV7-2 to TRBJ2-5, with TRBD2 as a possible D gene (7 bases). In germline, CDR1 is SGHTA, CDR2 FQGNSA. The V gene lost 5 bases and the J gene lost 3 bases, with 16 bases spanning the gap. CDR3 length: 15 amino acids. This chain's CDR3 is CASSARQAGEETQYF. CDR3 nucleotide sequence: TGTGCCAGCAGCGCTCGACAGGCGGGGGAAGAGACCCAGTACTTC.

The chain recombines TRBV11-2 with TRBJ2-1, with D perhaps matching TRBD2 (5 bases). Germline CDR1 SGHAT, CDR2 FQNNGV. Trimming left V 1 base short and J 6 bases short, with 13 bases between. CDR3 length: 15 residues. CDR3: CASSLVRSGVNEQFF. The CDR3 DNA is TGTGCCAGCAGCTTAGTGCGGTCCGGGGTCAATGAGCAGTTCTTC.

The CDR3 protein is CASSPIGYEQYF. As DNA, the CDR3 is TGTGCCAGCTCACCGATTGGCTACGAGCAGTACTTC. The genes are TRBV18 and TRBJ2-7; D call uncertain. V was pared by 3 bases and J by 3 bases, with 6 bases between. The CDR3 contains 12 residues. Germline CDR1 and CDR2: KGHSH and LQKENI.

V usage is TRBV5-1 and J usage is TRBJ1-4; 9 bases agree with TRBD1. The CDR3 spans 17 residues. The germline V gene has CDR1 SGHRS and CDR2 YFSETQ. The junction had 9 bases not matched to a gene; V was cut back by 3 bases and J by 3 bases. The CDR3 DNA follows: TGCGCCAGCAGCTCCGGACAGGGGAATAGGCCTAATGAAAAACTGTTTTTT. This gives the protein CASSSGQGNRPNEKLFF.

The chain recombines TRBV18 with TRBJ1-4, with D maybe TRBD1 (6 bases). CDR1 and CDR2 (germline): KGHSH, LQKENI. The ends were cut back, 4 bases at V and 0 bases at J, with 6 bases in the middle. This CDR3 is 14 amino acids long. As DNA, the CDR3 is TGTGCCAGCTCACGGACAGCAACTAATGAAAAACTGTTTTTT. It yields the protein CASSRTATNEKLFF.

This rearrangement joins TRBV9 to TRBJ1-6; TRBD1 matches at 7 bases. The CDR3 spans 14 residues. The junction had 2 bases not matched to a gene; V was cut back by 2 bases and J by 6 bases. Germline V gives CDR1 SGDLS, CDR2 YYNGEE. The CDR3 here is CASSVGTVNSPLHF. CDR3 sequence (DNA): TGTGCCAGCAGCGTCGGGACAGTTAATTCACCCCTCCACTTT.

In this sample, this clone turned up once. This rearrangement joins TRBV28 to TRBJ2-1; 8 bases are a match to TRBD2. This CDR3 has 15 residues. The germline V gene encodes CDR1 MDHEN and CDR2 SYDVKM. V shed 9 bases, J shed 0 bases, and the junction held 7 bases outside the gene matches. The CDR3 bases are TGTGCCAGTAGGGTCGGGGGGGCCTCCTACAATGAGCAGTTCTTC. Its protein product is CASRVGGASYNEQFF.

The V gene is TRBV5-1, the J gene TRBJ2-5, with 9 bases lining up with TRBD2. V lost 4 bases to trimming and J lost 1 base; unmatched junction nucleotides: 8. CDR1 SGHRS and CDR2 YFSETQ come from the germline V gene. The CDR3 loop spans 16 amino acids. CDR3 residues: CASSPGGAGGQETQYF. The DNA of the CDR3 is TGCGCCAGCAGCCCCGGGGGAGCGGGGGGCCAAGAGACCCAGTACTTC.

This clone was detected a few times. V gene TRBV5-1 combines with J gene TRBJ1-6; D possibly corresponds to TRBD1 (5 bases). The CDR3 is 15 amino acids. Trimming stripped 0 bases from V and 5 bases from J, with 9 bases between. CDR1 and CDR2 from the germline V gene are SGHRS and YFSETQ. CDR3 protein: CASSLEGRDNSPLHF. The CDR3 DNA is TGCGCCAGCAGCTTGGAGGGCAGGGATAATTCACCCCTCCACTTT.

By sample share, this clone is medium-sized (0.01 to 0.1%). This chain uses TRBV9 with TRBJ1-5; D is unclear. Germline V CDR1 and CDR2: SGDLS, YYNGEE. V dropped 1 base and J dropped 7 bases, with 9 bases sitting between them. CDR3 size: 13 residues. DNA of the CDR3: TGTGCCAGCAGCGTAACCGGACGGCAGCCCCAGCATTTT. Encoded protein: CASSVTGRQPQHF.

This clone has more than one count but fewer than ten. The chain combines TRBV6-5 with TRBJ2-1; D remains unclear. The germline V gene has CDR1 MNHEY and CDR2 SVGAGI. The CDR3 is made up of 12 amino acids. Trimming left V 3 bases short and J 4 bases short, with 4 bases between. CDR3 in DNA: TGTGCCAGCAGTTATGGGTACAATGAGCAGTTCTTC. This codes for CASSYGYNEQFF.

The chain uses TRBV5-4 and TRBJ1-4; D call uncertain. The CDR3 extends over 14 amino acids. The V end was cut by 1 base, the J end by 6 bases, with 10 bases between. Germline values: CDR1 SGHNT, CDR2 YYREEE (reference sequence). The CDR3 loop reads CASSLYRPDEKLFF. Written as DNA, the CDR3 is TGTGCCAGCAGCTTGTACAGACCGGATGAAAAACTGTTTTTT.

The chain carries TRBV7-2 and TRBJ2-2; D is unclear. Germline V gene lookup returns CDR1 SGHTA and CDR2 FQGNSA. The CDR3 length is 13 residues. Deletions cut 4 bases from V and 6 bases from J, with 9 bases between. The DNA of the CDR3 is TGTGCCAGCAGCTATTCTTCCGCCGGGGAGCTGTTTTTT. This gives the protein CASSYSSAGELFF.